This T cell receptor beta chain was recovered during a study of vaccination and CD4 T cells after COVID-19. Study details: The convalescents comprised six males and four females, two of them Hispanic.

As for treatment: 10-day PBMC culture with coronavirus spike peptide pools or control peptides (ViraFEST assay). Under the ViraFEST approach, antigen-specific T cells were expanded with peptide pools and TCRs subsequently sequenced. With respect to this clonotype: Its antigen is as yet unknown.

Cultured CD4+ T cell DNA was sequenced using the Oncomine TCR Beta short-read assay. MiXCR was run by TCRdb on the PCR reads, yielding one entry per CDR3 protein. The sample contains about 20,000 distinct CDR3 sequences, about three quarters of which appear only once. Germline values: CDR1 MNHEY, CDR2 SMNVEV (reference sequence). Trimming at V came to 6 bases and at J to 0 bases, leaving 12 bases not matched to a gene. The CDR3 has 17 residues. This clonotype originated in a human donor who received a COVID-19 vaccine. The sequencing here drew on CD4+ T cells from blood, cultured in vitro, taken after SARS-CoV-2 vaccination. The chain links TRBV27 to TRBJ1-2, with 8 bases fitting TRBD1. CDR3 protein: CASRTGEDRGANYGYTF. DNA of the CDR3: TGTGCCAGCAGGACGGGAGAAGACAGGGGAGCTAACTATGGCTACACCTTC.